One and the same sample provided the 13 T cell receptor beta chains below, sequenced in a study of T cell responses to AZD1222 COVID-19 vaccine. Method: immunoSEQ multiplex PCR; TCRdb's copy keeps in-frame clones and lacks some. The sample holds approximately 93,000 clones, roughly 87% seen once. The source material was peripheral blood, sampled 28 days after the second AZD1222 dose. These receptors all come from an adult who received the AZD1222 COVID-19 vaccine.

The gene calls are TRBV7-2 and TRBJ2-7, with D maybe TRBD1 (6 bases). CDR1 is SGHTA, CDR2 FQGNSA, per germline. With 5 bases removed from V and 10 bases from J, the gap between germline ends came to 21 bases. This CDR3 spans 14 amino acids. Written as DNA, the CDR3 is TGTGCCAGCAGCCTAACTATTCGGGACACCACTCAGTACTTC. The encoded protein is CASSLTIRDTTQYF.

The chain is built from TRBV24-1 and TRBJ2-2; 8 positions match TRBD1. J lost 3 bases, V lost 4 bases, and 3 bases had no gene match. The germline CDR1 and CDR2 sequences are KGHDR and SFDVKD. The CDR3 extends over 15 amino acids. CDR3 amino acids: CATSDPGQDTGELFF. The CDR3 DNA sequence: TGTGCCACCAGTGACCCGGGACAGGACACCGGGGAGCTGTTTTTT.

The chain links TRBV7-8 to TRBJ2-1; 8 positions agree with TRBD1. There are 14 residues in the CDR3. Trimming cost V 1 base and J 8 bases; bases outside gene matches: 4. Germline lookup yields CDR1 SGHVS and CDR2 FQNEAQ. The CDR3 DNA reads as TGTGCCAGCAGCTTAGTCGGACAGGGAGATGAGCAGTTCTTC. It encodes CASSLVGQGDEQFF. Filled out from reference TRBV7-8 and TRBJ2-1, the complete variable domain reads GAGVSQSPRYKVAKRGQDVALRCDPISGHVSLFWYQQALGQGPEFLTYFQNEAQLDKSGLPSDRFFAERPEGSVSTLKIQRTQQEDSAVYLCASSLVGQGDEQFFGPGTRLTVL.

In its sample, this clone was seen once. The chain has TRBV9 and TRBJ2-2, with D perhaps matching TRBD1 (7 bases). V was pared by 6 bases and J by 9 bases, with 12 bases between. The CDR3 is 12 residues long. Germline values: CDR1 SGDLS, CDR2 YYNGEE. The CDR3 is CASNQGGRELFF. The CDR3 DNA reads TGTGCCAGCAACCAGGGGGGCCGGGAGCTGTTTTTT.

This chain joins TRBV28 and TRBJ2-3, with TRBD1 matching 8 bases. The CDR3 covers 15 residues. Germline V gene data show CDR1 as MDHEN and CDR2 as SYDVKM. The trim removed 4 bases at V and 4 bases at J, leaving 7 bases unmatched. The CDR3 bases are TGTGCCAGCAGTTCCATAGACAGGGGTTCAGATACGCAGTATTTT. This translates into CASSSIDRGSDTQYF.

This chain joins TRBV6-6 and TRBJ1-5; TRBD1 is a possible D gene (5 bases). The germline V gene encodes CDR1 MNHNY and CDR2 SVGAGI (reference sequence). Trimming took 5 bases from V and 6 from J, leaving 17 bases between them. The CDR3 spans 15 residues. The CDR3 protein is CASSTTDKSSQPQHF. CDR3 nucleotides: TGTGCCAGCAGTACGACAGATAAATCTTCTCAGCCCCAGCATTTT.

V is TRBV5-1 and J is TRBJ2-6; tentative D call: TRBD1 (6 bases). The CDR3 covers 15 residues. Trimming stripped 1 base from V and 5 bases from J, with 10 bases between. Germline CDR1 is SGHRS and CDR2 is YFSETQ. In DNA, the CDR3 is TGCGCCAGCAGCTTGAATCAGGGGAGGGCCAACGTCCTGACTTTC. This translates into CASSLNQGRANVLTF.

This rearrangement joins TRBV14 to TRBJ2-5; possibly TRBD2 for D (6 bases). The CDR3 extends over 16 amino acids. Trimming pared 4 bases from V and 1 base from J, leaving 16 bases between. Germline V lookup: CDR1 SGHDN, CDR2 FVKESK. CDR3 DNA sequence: TGTGCCAGCAGCCGAACGGGACTTACTACCCAAGAGACCCAGTACTTC. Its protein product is CASSRTGLTTQETQYF.

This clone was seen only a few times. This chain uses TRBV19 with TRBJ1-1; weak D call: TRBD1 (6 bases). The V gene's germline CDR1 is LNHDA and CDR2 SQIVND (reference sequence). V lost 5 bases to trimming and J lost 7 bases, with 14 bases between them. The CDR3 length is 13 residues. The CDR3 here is CASSSRDIFEAFF. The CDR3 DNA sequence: TGTGCCAGTAGTTCTCGGGACATTTTTGAAGCTTTCTTT.

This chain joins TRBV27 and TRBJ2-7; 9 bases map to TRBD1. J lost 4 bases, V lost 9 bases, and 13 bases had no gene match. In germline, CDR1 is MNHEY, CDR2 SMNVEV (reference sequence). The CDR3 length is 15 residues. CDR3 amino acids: CASSLTGQGLYEQYF. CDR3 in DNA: TGTGCCAGTTCTCTTACGGGACAGGGTTTGTACGAGCAGTACTTC.

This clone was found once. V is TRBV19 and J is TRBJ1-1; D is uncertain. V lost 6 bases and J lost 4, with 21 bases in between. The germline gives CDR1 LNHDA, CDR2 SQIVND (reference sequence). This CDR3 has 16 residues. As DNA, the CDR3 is TGTGCCAGTAGCCCGATCTCCCTGCCTTCGTCCACTGAAGCTTTCTTT. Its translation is CASSPISLPSSTEAFF.

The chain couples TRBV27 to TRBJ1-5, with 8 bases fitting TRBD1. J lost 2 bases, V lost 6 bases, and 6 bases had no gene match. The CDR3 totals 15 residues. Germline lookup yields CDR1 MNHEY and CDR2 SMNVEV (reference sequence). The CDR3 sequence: CASSPGQGGNQPQHF. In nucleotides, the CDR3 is TGTGCCAGCAGCCCTGGACAGGGCGGCAATCAGCCCCAGCATTTT.

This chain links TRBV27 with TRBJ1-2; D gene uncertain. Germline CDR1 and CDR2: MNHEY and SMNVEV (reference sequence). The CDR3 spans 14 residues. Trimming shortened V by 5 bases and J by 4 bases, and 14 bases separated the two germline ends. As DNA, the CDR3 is TGTGCCAGCAGTCTCTCAACAGATAGCTATGGCTACACCTTC. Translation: CASSLSTDSYGYTF.